Described below is a single TCR beta chain sequence and its context. The germline CDR1 and CDR2 sequences are MNHNY and SVGAGI (reference sequence). The CDR3 is 15 residues long. The V segment lost 6 bases and the J segment 5 bases; nucleotides outside the gene matches: 8. Generated by immunoSEQ multiplex PCR, the TCRdb table keeps only in-frame clones and is missing some. This table holds about 80,000 clones, about 91% found once. The data were taken from a study of blood T cell repertoires in COVID-19. Study summary: From T cells, B-cell-depleted T cells, or PBMCs came the material, which was cDNA or gDNA.

Sequenced material: peripheral blood. This chain uses TRBV6-6 with TRBJ1-4, with 8 nucleotides matching TRBD1. This TCR derives from a woman older than 75 with acute or convalescent COVID-19. In DNA, the CDR3 is TGTGCCAGCAGACCACGGACAGGGCGAAATGAAAAACTGTTTTTT. Its protein is CASRPRTGRNEKLFF.